These T cell receptor beta chains were read from a single sample in a study of blood T cell repertoires in COVID-19. The table came from immunoSEQ multiplex PCR; TCRdb's copy has only in-frame clones and leaves some out. The sample has about 330,000 clones, around 84% seen once. What was sequenced was PBMCs or T cells enriched from blood (not recorded which). All receptors derive from a woman aged 18-29 years who had recovered from COVID-19. The CDR3 runs from the conserved cysteine through the conserved F or W. The order of the fields is D gene, J gene, V gene, clone size, CDR3 protein, CDR3 DNA. The D gene is left open where the match is weak. Clone size appears in some rows only: once, few, many, or a class for an expanded clone.

D gene: -
J gene: TRBJ1-2
V gene: TRBV19
clone size: -
CDR3 protein: CASSGGLLYGYTF
CDR3 DNA: TGTGCCAGTAGTGGCGGGCTATTGTATGGCTACACCTTC

D gene: -
J gene: TRBJ2-1
V gene: TRBV10-3
clone size: -
CDR3 protein: CAIRGLINNEQFF
CDR3 DNA: TGTGCCATCAGGGGGCTCATAAACAATGAGCAGTTCTTC

D gene: TRBD2
J gene: TRBJ2-3
V gene: TRBV5-1
clone size: -
CDR3 protein: CASSSGLAGGSTDTQYF
CDR3 DNA: TGCGCCAGCAGTTCGGGACTAGCGGGGGGAAGCACAGATACGCAGTATTTT

D gene: -
J gene: TRBJ2-5
V gene: TRBV28
clone size: -
CDR3 protein: CASTPAGTPETQYF
CDR3 DNA: TGTGCCAGCACCCCGGCCGGGACTCCGGAGACCCAGTACTTC

D gene: TRBD2
J gene: TRBJ2-1
V gene: TRBV5-8
clone size: -
CDR3 protein: CASSLRLAGGPWNEQFF
CDR3 DNA: TGTGCCAGCAGCCTCCGACTAGCGGGGGGGCCGTGGAATGAGCAGTTCTTC

D gene: -
J gene: TRBJ2-3
V gene: TRBV5-1
clone size: few
CDR3 protein: CASSAGRASLPGRPAADTQYF
CDR3 DNA: TGCGCCAGCAGCGCCGGACGGGCTAGCCTGCCGGGTCGACCAGCAGCAGATACGCAGTATTTT

D gene: -
J gene: TRBJ1-1
V gene: TRBV6-4
clone size: once
CDR3 protein: CASSAGANTEAFF
CDR3 DNA: TGTGCCAGCAGTGCAGGGGCGAACACTGAAGCTTTCTTT

D gene: -
J gene: TRBJ1-3
V gene: TRBV30
clone size: -
CDR3 protein: CAWMRAGGGNTIYF
CDR3 DNA: TGTGCCTGGATGCGGGCAGGAGGGGGAAACACCATATATTTT

D gene: -
J gene: TRBJ1-2
V gene: TRBV6-5
clone size: -
CDR3 protein: CASSYTGKDGYTF
CDR3 DNA: TGTGCCAGCAGTTACACAGGGAAGGATGGCTACACCTTC

D gene: -
J gene: TRBJ2-3
V gene: TRBV21-1
clone size: -
CDR3 protein: CASSSYRASSTDTQYF
CDR3 DNA: TGTGCCAGCAGCAGCTACAGGGCCTCTAGCACAGATACGCAGTATTTT

D gene: -
J gene: TRBJ2-1
V gene: TRBV10-3
clone size: -
CDR3 protein: CAISDEASWTNEQFF
CDR3 DNA: TGTGCCATCAGTGACGAGGCTAGCTGGACGAATGAGCAGTTCTTC

D gene: -
J gene: TRBJ1-5
V gene: TRBV28
clone size: -
CDR3 protein: CASSRDINQPQHF
CDR3 DNA: TGTGCCAGCAGTCGGGACATTAATCAGCCCCAGCATTTT

D gene: -
J gene: TRBJ2-2
V gene: TRBV5-4
clone size: -
CDR3 protein: CASSSTRTGELFF
CDR3 DNA: TGTGCCAGCAGCTCTACTAGAACCGGGGAGCTGTTTTTT

D gene: TRBD1
J gene: TRBJ2-7
V gene: TRBV6-5
clone size: -
CDR3 protein: CASLQGSYEQYF
CDR3 DNA: TGTGCCAGCCTACAGGGGAGCTACGAGCAGTACTTC

D gene: TRBD2
J gene: TRBJ2-1
V gene: TRBV14
clone size: -
CDR3 protein: CASSLGLAGVRRQFF
CDR3 DNA: TGTGCCAGCAGCCTCGGACTAGCGGGGGTAAGACGGCAGTTCTTC

D gene: TRBD1
J gene: TRBJ1-1
V gene: TRBV18
clone size: -
CDR3 protein: CASLPGRGPNTEAFF
CDR3 DNA: TGTGCCAGCTTACCGGGCAGGGGGCCGAACACTGAAGCTTTCTTT